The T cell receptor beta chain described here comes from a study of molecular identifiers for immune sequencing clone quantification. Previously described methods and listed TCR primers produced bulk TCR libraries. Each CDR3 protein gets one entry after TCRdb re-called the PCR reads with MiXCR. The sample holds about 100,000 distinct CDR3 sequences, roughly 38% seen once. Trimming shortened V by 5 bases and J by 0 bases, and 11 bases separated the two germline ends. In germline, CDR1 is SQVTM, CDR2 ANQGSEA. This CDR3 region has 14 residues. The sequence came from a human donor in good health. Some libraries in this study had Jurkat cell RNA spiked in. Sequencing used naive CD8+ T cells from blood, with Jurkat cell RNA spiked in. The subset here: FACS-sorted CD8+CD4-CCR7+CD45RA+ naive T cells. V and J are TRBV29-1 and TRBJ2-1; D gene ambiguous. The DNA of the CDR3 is TGCAGCGTTCCTTTGGTCAGCTCCTACAATGAGCAGTTCTTC. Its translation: CSVPLVSSYNEQFF.